This entry is about one T cell receptor (beta chain). Its cognate antigen is unknown. Germline CDR1 is DFQATT and CDR2 is SNEGSKA (reference sequence). This CDR3 has 11 amino acids. V lost 4 bases to trimming and J lost 4 bases; unmatched junction nucleotides: 1. The sample comes from a study of T cell repertoires in cytomegalovirus infection. Study-wide points: Cumulative frequency of public TCR beta families picked out carriers of CMV plus the relevant HLA.

TCRdb reprocessed the reads via MiXCR and lists one record per CDR3 protein. The data contain about 700,000 distinct CDR3 sequences, around 31% of them singletons. The chain is built from TRBV20-1 and TRBJ2-7; TRBD2 matches at 7 bases. This clonotype was sampled from a human donor in good health (CMV status not recorded). Some clones in this sample may be carry-over from other donors' samples. The sample consisted of cultured PBMCs, taken from culture after CMV antigen stimulation. CDR3 sequence: CSAMREYEQYF. CDR3 DNA: TGCAGTGCTATGCGGGAGTACGAGCAGTACTTC.